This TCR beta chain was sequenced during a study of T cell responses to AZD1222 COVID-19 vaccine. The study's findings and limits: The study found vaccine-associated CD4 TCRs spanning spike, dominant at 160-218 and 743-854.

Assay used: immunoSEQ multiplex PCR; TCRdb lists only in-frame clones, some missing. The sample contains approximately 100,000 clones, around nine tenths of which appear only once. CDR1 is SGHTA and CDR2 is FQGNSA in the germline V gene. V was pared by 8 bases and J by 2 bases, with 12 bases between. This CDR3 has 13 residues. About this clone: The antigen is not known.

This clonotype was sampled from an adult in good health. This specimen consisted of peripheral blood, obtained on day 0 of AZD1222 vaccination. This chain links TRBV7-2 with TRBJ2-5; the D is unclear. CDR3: CASERGSQETQYF. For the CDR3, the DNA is TGTGCCAGCGAGAGAGGCTCGCAAGAGACCCAGTACTTC. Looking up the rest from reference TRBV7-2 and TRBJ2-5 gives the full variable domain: GAGVSQSPSNKVTEKGKDVELRCDPISGHTALYWYRQSLGQGLEFLIYFQGNSAPDKSGLPSDRFSAERTGGSVSTLTIQRTQQEDSAVYLCASERGSQETQYFGPGTRLLVL.